The subject of this entry is one T cell receptor (beta chain). TCRdb fed the 5' RACE reads into MiXCR, producing one record per CDR3 protein. The data show 110,000 to 150,000 distinct CDR3 sequences, with 11% to 15% seen just once and about 29% held by the top ten. V lost 6 bases and J lost 3; bases outside the gene matches: 6. This CDR3 has 13 amino acids. Germline CDR1 DFQATT, CDR2 SNEGSKA (reference sequence). The data stem from a study of T-cell memory formation after mild COVID-19. This chain links TRBV20-1 with TRBJ2-7; 9 bases align to TRBD2. Material for sequencing was PBMCs or a T cell subset sorted from them (not recorded which). This receptor was obtained from an adult woman who had mild COVID-19 (a few samples of this study predate the infection). Cell type and time point are not known. CDR3 sequence (DNA): TGCAGTGCCGGCGGGGGGGCGGGCTACGAGCAGTACTTC. Its translation: CSAGGGAGYEQYF.